Shown below are 2 T cell receptor beta chains from a single sample sequenced in a study of blood T cell repertoires in COVID-19. Clones were read by immunoSEQ multiplex PCR, and TCRdb kept only the in-frame ones, dropping some. Counted here are 150,000 to 200,000 clones, roughly 84% occurring once; the ten biggest clones make up about 3.3%. The sample comprised PBMCs or T cells enriched from blood (not recorded which). These receptors were obtained from a woman aged 25-40 years who had been exposed to COVID-19.

The CDR3 region has the DNA TGTGCCAATACCTCTGCGGCCTTTGGAAACACCATATATTTT. It translates to CANTSAAFGNTIYF. The genes are TRBV19 and TRBJ1-3, with no clear D. Looked up from germline, CDR1 is LNHDA and CDR2 is SQIVND (reference sequence). The CDR3 extends over 14 amino acids. V lost 10 bases and J lost 3, with 16 bases in between.

The CDR3 DNA reads as TGTGCCAGCAGCTCACCCTACGGGGGCTACGAGCAGTACTTC. Its translation: CASSSPYGGYEQYF. The chain couples TRBV7-9 to TRBJ2-7; TRBD2 is a possible D gene (6 bases). The length of the CDR3 is 14 residues. V was trimmed by 4 bases and J by 3 bases, leaving 13 bases between them. Looked up from germline, CDR1 is SEHNR and CDR2 is FQNEAQ (reference sequence).